This T cell receptor (beta chain) emerged from a study of PD-1 blockade in classical Hodgkin lymphoma. General observations from the study: Patients who began taking nivolumab under 1 year after ASCT were left out. It was CD4+ TCR diversity, not CD8+, that rose significantly by C4D1. Diminished baseline TCR diversity has been reported in newly diagnosed patients relative to healthy donors. For complete responders, baseline diversity was comparable to that of newly diagnosed patients.

Libraries were prepared by immunoSEQ multiplex PCR; TCRdb keeps only in-frame clonotypes and omits some of them. The table shows tens of thousands of clones, with 92% occurring only once. Time point: cycle 4 day 1 (C4D1), after around six weeks of nivolumab. Brentuximab vedotin exposure varied, and every patient relapsed after autologous stem cell transplantation. Magnetic negative selection of thawed PBMCs was the method by which CD4+ T cells were purified. On this clone itself: The target antigen is unknown.

The source was CD4+ T cells from blood, collected before the fourth cycle of nivolumab. The clonotype originates from a human donor with classical Hodgkin lymphoma.

CDR3: CASSEWGGYLTDTQYF. The CDR3 DNA sequence: TGTGCCAGCAGTGAATGGGGGGGGTACCTCACAGATACGCAGTATTTT. The V call is TRBV6-1, the J call TRBJ2-3, with 7 bases identical to TRBD2. Per the germline V gene, CDR1 is MNHNS and CDR2 is SASEGT. CDR3 length: 16 amino acids. Trimming at V came to 2 bases and at J to 2 bases, leaving 7 bases not matched to a gene.